Each of the 21 T cell receptor beta chains below was sequenced from the same sample in a study of graft-versus-host responses after intestinal transplantation. Profiling relied on immunoSEQ multiplex PCR, and the TCRdb table lists in-frame clones only, not all of them. The sample yields roughly 29,000 clones, just under 95% seen once. Sample: PBMCs, taken roughly 62 days after intestinal transplant. These receptors all come from a human patient who received an intestinal transplant, so some T cells may come from the graft donor.

The chain couples TRBV4-1 to TRBJ1-6; D is ambiguous. The CDR3 sequence is 13 residues long. Between the trimmed V and J ends, which lost 6 bases and 3 bases, there was a span of 6 bases. CDR1 and CDR2 (germline): MGHRA, YSYEKL. As DNA, the CDR3 is TGCGCCAGCAGTGTAATCTATAATTCACCCCTCCACTTT. Protein sequence: CASSVIYNSPLHF.

CDR3 DNA sequence: TGCGCCAGCAGCCAAGTAGGTGAATACGAGCAGTACTTC. The encoded protein is CASSQVGEYEQYF. The chain joins TRBV4-1 to TRBJ2-7; D is undetermined. This CDR3 spans 13 amino acids. Trimming shortened V by 1 base and J by 4 bases, and 8 bases separated the two germline ends. Germline V lookup: CDR1 MGHRA, CDR2 YSYEKL.

The table lists this clone with a count of one. This chain joins TRBV29-1 and TRBJ2-3; tentative D call: TRBD1 (6 bases). The CDR3 covers 15 residues. V gave up 5 bases and J gave up 2 bases, with 17 bases separating them. CDR1 is SQVTM and CDR2 is ANQGSEA in the germline V gene. Written as DNA, the CDR3 is TGCAGCGTTATCCCAGGGGACGGGTACACAGATACGCAGTATTTT. Protein: CSVIPGDGYTDTQYF.

The V and J genes are TRBV7-8 and TRBJ2-6; 12 positions match TRBD1. The length of the CDR3 is 18 residues. Germline lookup yields CDR1 SGHVS and CDR2 FQNEAQ. V shed 1 base, J shed 2 bases, and the junction held 3 bases outside the gene matches. The CDR3 region is CASSLVGTGGAGANVLTF. The CDR3 DNA follows: TGTGCCAGCAGCTTAGTGGGGACAGGGGGCGCTGGGGCCAACGTCCTGACTTTC.

Written as DNA, the CDR3 is TGCGCCAGCAGCCCCAATTCCTTGTTTTTCTTCAATGAGCAGTTCTTC. This gives the protein CASSPNSLFFFNEQFF. The chain carries TRBV4-3 and TRBJ2-1, with unresolved D. Germline V gene lookup returns CDR1 LGHNA and CDR2 YSLEER. V was clipped by 4 bases and J by 6 bases, with 19 bases between them. This CDR3 is 16 amino acids long.

J is TRBJ2-4 and V is TRBV2; 11 positions agree with TRBD2. Germline CDR1 is SNHLY and CDR2 is FYNNEI. The junction had 8 bases not matched to a gene; V was cut back by 4 bases and J by 0 bases. CDR3 length: 18 residues. This CDR3 is CASSATGLADLAKNIQYF. The CDR3, as DNA: TGTGCCAGCAGTGCCACGGGACTAGCGGATCTAGCCAAAAACATTCAGTACTTC. The full variable domain, completed using reference TRBV2 and TRBJ2-4, is EPEVTQTPSHQVTQMGQEVILRCVPISNHLYFYWYRQILGQKVEFLVSFYNNEISEKSEIFDDQFSVERPDGSNFTLKIRSTKLEDSAMYFCASSATGLADLAKNIQYFGAGTRLSVL.

The chain has TRBV27 and TRBJ2-1, with TRBD2 matching over 9 bases. Germline V gene lookup returns CDR1 MNHEY and CDR2 SMNVEV (reference sequence). The CDR3 has 13 amino acids. J was trimmed by 12 bases and V by 4 bases; bases with no gene match: 7. This CDR3 is CASSSYSGSPQFF. CDR3 DNA sequence: TGTGCCAGCAGTTCGTATAGCGGGAGTCCGCAGTTCTTC.

To note about this clone: Sequence at one end of the junction differs from germline and may be a read error. This rearrangement joins TRBV4-2 to TRBJ1-1; 10 positions match TRBD1. Per germline, CDR1 LGHNA and CDR2 YNFKEQ. The CDR3 consists of 15 residues. For the CDR3, the DNA is TGTGCCAGCAGCAAAGAACGGACAGGGGGCACTGAAGCTTTCTTT. Translation: CASSKERTGGTEAFF.

V usage is TRBV5-4 and J usage is TRBJ1-2; D perhaps matches TRBD1 (6 bases). Trimming pared 5 bases from V and 1 base from J, leaving 15 bases between. The germline V gene has CDR1 SGHNT and CDR2 YYREEE (reference sequence). This CDR3 has 15 residues. This CDR3 is CASRADRSINYGYTF. In DNA form, the CDR3 reads TGTGCCAGCAGGGCAGACAGGAGCATTAACTATGGCTACACCTTC.

V is TRBV19 and J is TRBJ2-1; TRBD2 aligns across 13 bases. Germline loops: CDR1 LNHDA, CDR2 SQIVND (reference sequence). The CDR3 spans 16 residues. With 2 bases clipped from V and 2 bases from J, the junction kept 0 bases outside the gene matches. The DNA for the CDR3 is TGTGCCAGTAGTATAACTAGCGGGGGGGCCTACAATGAGCAGTTCTTC. It yields the protein CASSITSGGAYNEQFF.

V gene TRBV19 combines with J gene TRBJ2-7; perhaps TRBD2 as D (6 bases). V lost 5 bases and J lost 2, with 16 bases in between. CDR1 LNHDA and CDR2 SQIVND come from the germline V gene (reference sequence). The CDR3 is 15 residues long. CDR3 nucleotides: TGTGCCAGTAGTTGGGTAGCGGAAAAGACCTACGAGCAGTACTTC. Translated: CASSWVAEKTYEQYF.

The J gene is TRBJ2-1, the V gene TRBV28; the D gene is possibly TRBD2 (5 bases). The CDR3 extends over 15 amino acids. Trimming left V 2 bases short and J 7 bases short, with 15 bases between. Per germline, CDR1 MDHEN and CDR2 SYDVKM. The DNA of the CDR3 is TGTGCCAGCAGTTTAACCGGGCTAGCTTGGAATGAGCAGTTCTTC. Residues: CASSLTGLAWNEQFF.

The genes are TRBV30 and TRBJ2-5, with TRBD1 identical over 8 bases. The J call may be mistaken, given a closer DNA end match to TRBJ2-7. The CDR3 length is 14 residues. Germline V gives CDR1 GTSNPN, CDR2 SVGIG (reference sequence). The CDR3 nucleotides read TGTGCCACTTCCGCCGGGACAGGAGCCTACGAGCAGTACTTC. It translates to CATSAGTGAYEQYF.

The chain combines TRBV7-6 with TRBJ2-7; D is unclear. CDR1 and CDR2 from the germline V gene are SGHVS and FNYEAQ. This CDR3 has 14 residues. V gave up 3 bases and J gave up 0 bases, with 9 bases separating them. The DNA of the CDR3 is TGTGCCAGCAGCTTTGACTCTTCCTCCTACGAGCAGTACTTC. It is translated as CASSFDSSSYEQYF.

This rearrangement joins TRBV7-6 to TRBJ2-1, with D possibly being TRBD1 or TRBD2 (6 bases each). V gave up 1 base and J gave up 4 bases, with 26 bases separating them. The germline V gene has CDR1 SGHVS and CDR2 FNYEAQ. The CDR3 has 20 amino acids. Here the CDR3 reads CASSLGPWGDNSPQYNEQFF. For the CDR3, the DNA is TGTGCCAGCAGCTTAGGCCCGTGGGGGGACAACTCACCTCAATACAATGAGCAGTTCTTC.

The table lists this clone with a count of one. V is TRBV7-9 and J is TRBJ2-5; D is possibly TRBD1 or TRBD2 (5 bases each). In germline, CDR1 is SEHNR, CDR2 FQNEAQ (reference sequence). The CDR3 is 15 residues long. V lost 5 bases to trimming and J lost 2 bases, with 15 bases between them. The DNA of the CDR3 is TGTGCCAGCAGCCCTCGGGGACCGTTTCAAGAGACCCAGTACTTC. Translated: CASSPRGPFQETQYF.

CDR3 in DNA: TGTGCCACCAGCAGAGATAATCGGGAGGAGGTTTCGGGCACAGATACGCAGTATTTT. It yields the protein CATSRDNREEVSGTDTQYF. This chain links TRBV15 with TRBJ2-3; 7 bases line up with TRBD2. This CDR3 has 19 residues. The V gene's germline CDR1 is LNHNV and CDR2 YYDKDF (reference sequence). The J segment lost 1 base and the V segment lost 0 bases, leaving 13 bases of the junction unmatched.

The chain has TRBV5-1 and TRBJ1-1; D is ambiguous. This CDR3 has 15 residues. V was cut by 1 base and J by 0 bases, with 10 bases left in between. The germline V gene has CDR1 SGHRS and CDR2 YFSETQ. CDR3 amino acids: CASSLFSRLNTEAFF. The CDR3 DNA is TGCGCCAGCAGCTTGTTTAGCAGACTGAACACTGAAGCTTTCTTT.

CDR3 bases: TGTGCCACCATCGGGGAGGGGGGCACTGAAGCTTTCTTT. This encodes CATIGEGGTEAFF. The chain carries TRBV27 and TRBJ1-1, with D possibly being TRBD1 (6 bases). The length of the CDR3 is 13 residues. Trimming stripped 10 bases from V and 4 bases from J, with 16 bases between. The germline gives CDR1 MNHEY, CDR2 SMNVEV (reference sequence).

The rearrangement joins TRBV7-3 to TRBJ1-1; D not resolved. The germline V gene encodes CDR1 SGHTA and CDR2 FQGTGA. CDR3 length: 17 amino acids. Trimming cost V 2 bases and J 1 base, with 17 bases left between them. CDR3 sequence (DNA): TGTGCCAGCAGCTTATTAGGACGGGTGGGGTCGAACACTGAAGCTTTCTTT. This encodes CASSLLGRVGSNTEAFF.

This rearrangement joins TRBV10-3 to TRBJ2-1; a possible D gene is TRBD2 (7 bases). Germline V CDR1 and CDR2: ENHRY, SYGVKD. This CDR3 has 13 amino acids. With 9 bases removed from V and 9 bases from J, the gap between germline ends came to 18 bases. The CDR3 DNA sequence: TGTGCCATTGGGGAAGGGGGGGCGTCTGAGCAGTTCTTC. This translates into CAIGEGGASEQFF.